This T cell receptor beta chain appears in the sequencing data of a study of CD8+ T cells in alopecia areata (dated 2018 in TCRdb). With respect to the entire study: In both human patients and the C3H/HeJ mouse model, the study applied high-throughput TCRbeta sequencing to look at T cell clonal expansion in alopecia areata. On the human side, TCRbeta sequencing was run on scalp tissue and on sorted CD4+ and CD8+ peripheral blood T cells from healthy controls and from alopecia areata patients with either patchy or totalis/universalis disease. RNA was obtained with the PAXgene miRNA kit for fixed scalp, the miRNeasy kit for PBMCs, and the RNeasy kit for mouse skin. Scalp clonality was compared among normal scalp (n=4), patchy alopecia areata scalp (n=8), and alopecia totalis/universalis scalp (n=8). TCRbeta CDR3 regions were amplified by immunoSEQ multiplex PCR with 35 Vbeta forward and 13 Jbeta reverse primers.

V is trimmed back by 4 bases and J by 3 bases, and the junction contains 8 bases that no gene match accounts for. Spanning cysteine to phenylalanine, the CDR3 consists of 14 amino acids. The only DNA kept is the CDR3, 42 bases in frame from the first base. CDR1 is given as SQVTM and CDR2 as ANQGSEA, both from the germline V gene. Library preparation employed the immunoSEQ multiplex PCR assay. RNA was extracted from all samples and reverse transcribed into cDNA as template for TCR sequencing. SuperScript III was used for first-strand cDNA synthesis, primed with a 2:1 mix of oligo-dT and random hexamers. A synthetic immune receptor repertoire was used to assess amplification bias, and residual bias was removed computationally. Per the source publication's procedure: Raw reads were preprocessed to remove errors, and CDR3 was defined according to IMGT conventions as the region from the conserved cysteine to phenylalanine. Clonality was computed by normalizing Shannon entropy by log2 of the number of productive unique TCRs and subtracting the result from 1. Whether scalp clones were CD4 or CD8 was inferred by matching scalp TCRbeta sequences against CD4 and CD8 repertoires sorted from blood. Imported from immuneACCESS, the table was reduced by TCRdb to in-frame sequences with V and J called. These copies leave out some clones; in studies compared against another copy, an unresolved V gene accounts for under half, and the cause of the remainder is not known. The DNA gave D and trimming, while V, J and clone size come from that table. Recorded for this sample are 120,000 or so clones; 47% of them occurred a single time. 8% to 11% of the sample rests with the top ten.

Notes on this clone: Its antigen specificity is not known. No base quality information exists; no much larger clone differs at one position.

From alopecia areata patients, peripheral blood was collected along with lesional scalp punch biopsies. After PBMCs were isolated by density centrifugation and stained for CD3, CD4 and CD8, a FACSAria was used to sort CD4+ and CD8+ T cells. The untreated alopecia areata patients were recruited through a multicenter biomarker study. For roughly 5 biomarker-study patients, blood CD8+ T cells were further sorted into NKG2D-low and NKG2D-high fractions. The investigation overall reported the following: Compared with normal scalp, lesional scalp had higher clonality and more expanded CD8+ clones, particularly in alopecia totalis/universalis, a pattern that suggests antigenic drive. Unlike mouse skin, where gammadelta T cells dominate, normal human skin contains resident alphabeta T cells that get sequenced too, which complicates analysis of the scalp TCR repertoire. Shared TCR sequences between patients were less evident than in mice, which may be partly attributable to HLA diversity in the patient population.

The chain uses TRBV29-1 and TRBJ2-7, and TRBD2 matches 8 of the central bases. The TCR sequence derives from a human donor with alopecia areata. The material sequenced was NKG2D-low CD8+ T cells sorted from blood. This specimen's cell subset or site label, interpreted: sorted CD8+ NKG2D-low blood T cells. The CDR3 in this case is CSVVTSGTYYEQYF. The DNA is TGCAGCGTTGTTACTAGCGGCACCTACTACGAGCAGTACTTC.